A single sample gave rise to the 27 T cell receptor beta chains below, sequenced in a study of glioma-infiltrating T cells after dendritic cell vaccination. Assay: immunoSEQ multiplex PCR; the TCRdb copy retains only in-frame clones and omits some. Counted here are 90,000 to 110,000 clones, around 87% occurring once; the ten biggest clones make up roughly 2.8%. Time point of the sample: after dendritic cell vaccination, including at tumor progression/relapse. This material consisted of blood, taken after dendritic cell vaccination. Every receptor here comes from a human donor with glioblastoma.

The chain links TRBV6-1 to TRBJ2-1, with 10 bases that match TRBD2. Looked up from germline, CDR1 is MNHNS and CDR2 is SASEGT. Trimming at V came to 2 bases and at J to 5 bases, leaving 24 bases not matched to a gene. The length of the CDR3 is 22 residues. The CDR3 DNA is TGTGCCAGCAGTGAACGGGAGACTAGCGGGCGAGGGGTGGGATATACCAACAATGAGCAGTTCTTC. As protein: CASSERETSGRGVGYTNNEQFF.

This clone has just one count. The chain links TRBV12-5 to TRBJ2-7, with TRBD2 identical over 8 bases. The CDR3 has 13 residues. Germline CDR1 is LGHNT and CDR2 is FRNRAP. V was clipped by 3 bases and J by 13 bases; unmatched bases: 11. The CDR3 coding sequence is TGTGCTAGTGGTTTCTCCCGGCCCGGGGGGGGCTACTTC. As protein: CASGFSRPGGGYF.

This chain uses TRBV2 with TRBJ2-2; TRBD2 aligns across 10 bases. Trimming took 8 bases from V and 7 from J; bases not matched to a gene: 7. Germline CDR1 SNHLY, CDR2 FYNNEI. CDR3 length equals 14 residues. The CDR3, as DNA: TGTGCCAGCTCGAAGCGGGAGGGAATCGGGGAGCTGTTTTTT. Residues: CASSKREGIGELFF.

J is TRBJ1-2 and V is TRBV27, with TRBD1 as a possible D gene (6 bases). V lost 2 bases to trimming and J lost 3 bases, with 16 bases between them. The germline V gene encodes CDR1 MNHEY and CDR2 SMNVEV (reference sequence). This CDR3 has 16 amino acids. In DNA, the CDR3 is TGTGCCAGCAGTTTACGGGGGGGCCGGAGGGACTATGGCTACACCTTC. It translates to CASSLRGGRRDYGYTF.

The gene calls are TRBV7-8 and TRBJ2-2; D not certain. The CDR3 is made up of 15 amino acids. Germline CDR1 is SGHVS and CDR2 is FQNEAQ. Trimming took 1 base from V and 4 from J, leaving 10 bases between them. CDR3 DNA sequence: TGTGCCAGCAGCTTAGGCCTTTCAGGCACCGGGGAGCTGTTTTTT. As protein: CASSLGLSGTGELFF.

The chain combines TRBV2 with TRBJ1-2; D call uncertain. The CDR3 spans 14 residues. Germline V gene data show CDR1 as SNHLY and CDR2 as FYNNEI. V lost 3 bases to trimming and J lost 2 bases, with 10 bases between them. CDR3 loop: CASSDGAKNYGYTF. The CDR3, as DNA: TGTGCCAGCAGTGACGGTGCTAAAAACTATGGCTACACCTTC.

This chain uses TRBV11-2 with TRBJ2-5; TRBD2 agrees at 8 bases. V lost 3 bases to trimming and J lost 7 bases; unmatched junction nucleotides: 10. Germline-derived CDR1 and CDR2 are SGHAT and FQNNGV. The CDR3 has 15 residues. The CDR3 sequence is CASSLAGGRSGTQYF. Written as DNA, the CDR3 is TGTGCCAGCAGCTTGGCGGGGGGCCGGTCAGGGACCCAGTACTTC. Drawing the rest from reference TRBV11-2 and TRBJ2-5, the complete variable domain is EAGVAQSPRYKIIEKRQSVAFWCNPISGHATLYWYQQILGQGPKLLIQFQNNGVVDDSQLPKDRFSAERLKGVDSTLKIQPAKLEDSAVYLCASSLAGGRSGTQYFGPGTRLLVL.

The chain uses TRBV2 and TRBJ1-5, with D maybe TRBD1 (6 bases). The CDR3 consists of 15 residues. The germline gives CDR1 SNHLY, CDR2 FYNNEI. The V end was cut by 7 bases, the J end by 0 bases, with 13 bases between. The DNA for the CDR3 is TGTGCCAGCATGGACAGAACATATAGCAATCAGCCCCAGCATTTT. Protein product: CASMDRTYSNQPQHF.

V and J are TRBV7-6 and TRBJ2-1; 11 bases match TRBD2. V was clipped by 5 bases and J by 3 bases; unmatched bases: 9. There are 17 residues in the CDR3. Germline values: CDR1 SGHVS, CDR2 FNYEAQ. CDR3: CASSPRGTSGSYNEQFF. DNA of the CDR3: TGTGCCAGCAGCCCACGAGGGACTAGCGGAAGCTACAATGAGCAGTTCTTC.

This clone has a single count. The chain combines TRBV9 with TRBJ1-2; no clear D. Trimming pared 3 bases from V and 5 bases from J, leaving 17 bases between. The CDR3 length is 15 residues. CDR1 and CDR2 from the germline V gene are SGDLS and YYNGEE. CDR3 DNA sequence: TGTGCCAGCAGCGCGGGTACGGTGGCTCAGTATGGCTACACCTTC. This translates into CASSAGTVAQYGYTF. Together with reference TRBV9 and TRBJ1-2, the CDR3 gives the full variable domain: DSGVTQTPKHLITATGQRVTLRCSPRSGDLSVYWYQQSLDQGLQFLIQYYNGEERAKGNILERFSAQQFPDLHSELNLSSLELGDSALYFCASSAGTVAQYGYTFGSGTRLTVV.

The chain joins TRBV9 to TRBJ2-5; 8 bases align to TRBD2. Germline V gives CDR1 SGDLS, CDR2 YYNGEE. The CDR3 consists of 16 residues. After removal of 0 bases from V and 3 bases from J, the junction contained 7 bases not matched to a gene. The CDR3 loop is CASSVGVAGPKETQYF. For the CDR3, the DNA is TGTGCCAGCAGCGTAGGGGTAGCGGGACCTAAAGAGACCCAGTACTTC.

The V and J genes are TRBV5-1 and TRBJ2-5; the match to TRBD1 covers 8 bases. The DNA matches TRBJ2-7 better at its end, which makes the J call doubtful. This CDR3 spans 16 amino acids. The germline V gene has CDR1 SGHRS and CDR2 YFSETQ. This CDR3 is CASSDYRGTISYEQYF. DNA of the CDR3: TGCGCCAGCAGCGACTACAGGGGGACCATCTCCTACGAGCAGTACTTC.

This rearrangement joins TRBV2 to TRBJ2-5, with 11 bases that match TRBD2. Unmatched junction bases numbered 8, after V lost 5 bases and J lost 6 bases. CDR1 and CDR2 (germline): SNHLY, FYNNEI. This CDR3 has 15 residues. The DNA for the CDR3 is TGTGCCAGCAGTACGACTAGCGGGGCCTACCAGACCCAGTACTTC. It codes for CASSTTSGAYQTQYF.

The J gene is TRBJ2-3, the V gene TRBV14; 10 nucleotides match TRBD2. Trimming cost V 2 bases and J 4 bases; bases outside gene matches: 3. The CDR3 is made up of 15 amino acids. Germline assignment: CDR1 SGHDN and CDR2 FVKESK. In DNA form, the CDR3 reads TGTGCCAGCAGCCAACTAGCGGGGGCCTCAGATACGCAGTATTTT. This sequence encodes CASSQLAGASDTQYF.

The rearrangement uses TRBV18 and TRBJ2-1, with D possibly matching TRBD1 (5 bases). The CDR3 runs 14 residues. The ends were cut back, 0 bases at V and 8 bases at J, with 11 bases in the middle. Germline CDR1 is KGHSH and CDR2 is LQKENI. The CDR3 region is CASSPPGASDEQFF. In DNA, the CDR3 is TGTGCCAGCTCACCACCAGGGGCTAGTGATGAGCAGTTCTTC. The variable domain in full, with the rest retrieved from reference TRBV18 and TRBJ2-1, is NAGVMQNPRHLVRRRGQEARLRCSPMKGHSHVYWYRQLPEEGLKFMVYLQKENIIDESGMPKERFSAEFPKEGPSILRIQQVVRGDSAAYFCASSPPGASDEQFFGPGTRLTVL.

The chain joins TRBV11-3 to TRBJ2-3, with TRBD2 matching over 13 bases. The V gene's germline CDR1 is SGHNT and CDR2 YENEEA. There are 18 residues in the CDR3. The V gene end was trimmed by 0 bases and the J gene end by 5 bases; junction bases not matched to a gene: 8. The CDR3 DNA sequence: TGTGCCAGCAGCTTAGATCCCGGACTAGCGGGAGTGGGAGATACGCAGTATTTT. Protein sequence: CASSLDPGLAGVGDTQYF.

The V and J genes are TRBV11-2 and TRBJ1-4; D is ambiguous. Germline V CDR1 and CDR2: SGHAT, FQNNGV. This CDR3 is built from 17 residues. Trimming cost V 5 bases and J 1 base, with 17 bases left between them. CDR3 sequence (DNA): TGTGCCAGCAGCACTCCCACCATCGGGATAACTAATGAAAAACTGTTTTTT. It yields the protein CASSTPTIGITNEKLFF.

This clone was detected only once. The chain employs TRBV6-5 and TRBJ1-2; no firm D call. V was trimmed by 5 bases and J by 5 bases, leaving 12 bases between them. The CDR3 runs 13 residues. CDR1 and CDR2 (germline): MNHEY, SVGAGI. CDR3 coding DNA: TGTGCCAGCAGTCAATACAGAGAATATGGCTACACCTTC. It is translated as CASSQYREYGYTF.

The chain carries TRBV27 and TRBJ2-7; no firm D call. The germline gives CDR1 MNHEY, CDR2 SMNVEV (reference sequence). With 10 bases removed from V and 8 bases from J, the gap between germline ends came to 6 bases. There are 8 residues in the CDR3. CDR3 in amino acids: CAISQQYF. The CDR3 DNA sequence: TGTGCCATATCCCAGCAGTACTTC.

The chain is built from TRBV6-1 and TRBJ1-6; 10 nucleotides agree with TRBD1. The CDR3 extends over 15 amino acids. Per the germline V gene, CDR1 is MNHNS and CDR2 is SASEGT. Trimming removed 4 bases from V and 6 bases from J; junction bases left unmatched: 3. The CDR3 sequence: CASSARTGGNSPLHF. The CDR3 region has the DNA TGTGCCAGCAGTGCCCGGACAGGGGGTAATTCACCCCTCCACTTT.

The rearrangement uses TRBV10-3 and TRBJ2-5; 8 bases agree with TRBD2. With 10 bases clipped from V and 3 bases from J, the junction kept 10 bases outside the gene matches. Looked up from germline, CDR1 is ENHRY and CDR2 is SYGVKD. This CDR3 contains 14 residues. CDR3: CATQRSGGKETQYF. In nucleotides, the CDR3 is TGTGCCACCCAGAGAAGCGGGGGAAAAGAGACCCAGTACTTC.

The V and J genes are TRBV5-1 and TRBJ2-2; 8 nucleotides match TRBD2. The CDR3 is 17 residues long. Unmatched junction bases numbered 7, after V lost 1 base and J lost 2 bases. Germline V lookup: CDR1 SGHRS, CDR2 YFSETQ. This chain's CDR3 is CASSLSPSGSNTGELFF. In DNA, the CDR3 is TGCGCCAGCAGCTTGTCGCCTAGCGGGTCTAACACCGGGGAGCTGTTTTTT. The whole variable domain, filled in from reference TRBV5-1 and TRBJ2-2, reads KAGVTQTPRYLIKTRGQQVTLSCSPISGHRSVSWYQQTPGQGLQFLFEYFSETQRNKGNFPGRFSGRQFSNSRSEMNVSTLELGDSALYLCASSLSPSGSNTGELFFGEGSRLTVL.

The chain links TRBV5-1 to TRBJ2-7, with TRBD1 matching over 9 bases. This CDR3 region has 14 residues. The V segment lost 5 bases and the J segment 6 bases; nucleotides outside the gene matches: 9. The germline gives CDR1 SGHRS, CDR2 YFSETQ. The CDR3 DNA reads as TGCGCCAGCAGAATAGGGACAGGGCTTCCCGAGCAGTACTTC. As protein: CASRIGTGLPEQYF. Filled out from reference TRBV5-1 and TRBJ2-7, the complete variable domain reads KAGVTQTPRYLIKTRGQQVTLSCSPISGHRSVSWYQQTPGQGLQFLFEYFSETQRNKGNFPGRFSGRQFSNSRSEMNVSTLELGDSALYLCASRIGTGLPEQYFGPGTRLTVT.

The J gene is TRBJ1-2, the V gene TRBV7-3; 8 bases align to TRBD1. The junction had 7 bases not matched to a gene; V was cut back by 2 bases and J by 8 bases. CDR1 is SGHTA and CDR2 is FQGTGA in the germline V gene. The CDR3 sequence is 14 residues long. Here the CDR3 reads CASSLFGQGGGYTF. CDR3 bases: TGTGCCAGCAGCTTATTCGGACAGGGCGGAGGCTACACCTTC.

This chain links TRBV9 with TRBJ1-3; no firm D call. The V gene's germline CDR1 is SGDLS and CDR2 YYNGEE. Trimming removed 0 bases at V and 4 bases at J, with 8 bases between. The CDR3 is made up of 14 amino acids. The CDR3 here is CASSVAGGGNTIYF. CDR3 in DNA: TGTGCCAGCAGCGTAGCGGGAGGGGGAAACACCATATATTTT. Drawing the rest from reference TRBV9 and TRBJ1-3, the complete variable domain is DSGVTQTPKHLITATGQRVTLRCSPRSGDLSVYWYQQSLDQGLQFLIQYYNGEERAKGNILERFSAQQFPDLHSELNLSSLELGDSALYFCASSVAGGGNTIYFGEGSWLTVV.

V and J are TRBV28 and TRBJ1-2, with D possibly matching TRBD1 (5 bases). Germline values: CDR1 MDHEN, CDR2 SYDVKM. V was pared by 4 bases and J by 7 bases, with 13 bases between. This CDR3 is 13 amino acids long. The CDR3 nucleotides read TGTGCCAGCAGTTATAAGGGGCTGTTTGGCTACACCTTC. Amino acids: CASSYKGLFGYTF.

In this sample, this clone turned up a few times. The J gene is TRBJ2-7, the V gene TRBV7-9; TRBD2 is a possible D gene (5 bases). The germline V and J ends were trimmed by 5 bases and 3 bases, with 11 bases remaining between them. This CDR3 is built from 13 residues. From germline, CDR1 is SEHNR and CDR2 FQNEAQ (reference sequence). In nucleotides, the CDR3 is TGTGCCAGCAGCAGGACTGGGAGCTACGAGCAGTACTTC. It encodes CASSRTGSYEQYF.